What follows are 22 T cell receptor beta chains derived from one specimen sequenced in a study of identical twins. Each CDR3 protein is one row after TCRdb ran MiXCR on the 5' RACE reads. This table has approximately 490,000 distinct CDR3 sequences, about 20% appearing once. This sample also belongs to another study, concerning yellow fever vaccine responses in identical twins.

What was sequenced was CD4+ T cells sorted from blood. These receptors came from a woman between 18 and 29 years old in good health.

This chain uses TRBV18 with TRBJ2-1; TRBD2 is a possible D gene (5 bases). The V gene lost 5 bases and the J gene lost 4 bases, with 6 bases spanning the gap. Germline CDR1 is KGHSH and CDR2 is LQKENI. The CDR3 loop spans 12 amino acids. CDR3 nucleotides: TGTGCCAGCTCAGCGGGTTACAATGAGCAGTTCTTC. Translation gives CASSAGYNEQFF.

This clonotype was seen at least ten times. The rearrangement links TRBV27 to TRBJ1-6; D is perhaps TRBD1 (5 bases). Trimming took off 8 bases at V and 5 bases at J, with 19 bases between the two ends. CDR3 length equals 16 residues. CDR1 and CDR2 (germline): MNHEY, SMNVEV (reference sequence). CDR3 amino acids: CASCSFGQSDNSPLHF. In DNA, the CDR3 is TGTGCCAGCTGTTCTTTCGGACAATCAGATAATTCACCCCTCCACTTT.

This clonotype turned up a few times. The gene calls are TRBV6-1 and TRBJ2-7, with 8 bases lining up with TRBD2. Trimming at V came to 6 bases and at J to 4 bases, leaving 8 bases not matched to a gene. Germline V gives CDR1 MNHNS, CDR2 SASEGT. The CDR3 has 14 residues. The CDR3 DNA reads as TGTGCCAGCAGCCTCCACGGGGGGGCTTACGAGCAGTACGTC. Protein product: CASSLHGGAYEQYV.

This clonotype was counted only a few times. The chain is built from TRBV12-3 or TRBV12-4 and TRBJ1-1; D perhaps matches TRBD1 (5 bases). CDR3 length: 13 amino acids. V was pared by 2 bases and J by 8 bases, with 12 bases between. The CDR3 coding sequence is TGTGCCAGCAGTTTAAAGGGGCGGGGGGAAGCTTTCTTT. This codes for CASSLKGRGEAFF.

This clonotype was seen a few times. The CDR3 DNA sequence: TGCAGTGCTAAGCGGGGTGGCGAGCAGTACGTC. Amino acids: CSAKRGGEQYV. The chain links TRBV20-1 to TRBJ2-7; TRBD2 matches at 7 bases. There are 11 residues in the CDR3. V lost 4 bases to trimming and J lost 6 bases; unmatched junction nucleotides: 3. CDR1 is DFQATT, CDR2 SNEGSKA, per germline (reference sequence).

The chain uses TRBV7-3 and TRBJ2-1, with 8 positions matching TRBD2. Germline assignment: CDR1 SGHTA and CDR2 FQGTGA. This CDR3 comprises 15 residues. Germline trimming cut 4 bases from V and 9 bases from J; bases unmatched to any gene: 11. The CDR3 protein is CASSSDYIRGGEQFF. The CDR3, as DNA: TGTGCCAGCAGCTCCGACTATATCCGGGGGGGTGAGCAGTTCTTC.

The CDR3 DNA follows: TGTGCCAGTCGTACGGGACAGACTATCACAGATACGCAGTATTTT. This gives the protein CASRTGQTITDTQYF. V usage is TRBV27 and J usage is TRBJ2-3, with 7 bases identical to TRBD1. Germline CDR1 and CDR2: MNHEY and SMNVEV (reference sequence). The CDR3 is 15 amino acids. V dropped 9 bases and J dropped 2; count of bases not matched to a gene: 11.

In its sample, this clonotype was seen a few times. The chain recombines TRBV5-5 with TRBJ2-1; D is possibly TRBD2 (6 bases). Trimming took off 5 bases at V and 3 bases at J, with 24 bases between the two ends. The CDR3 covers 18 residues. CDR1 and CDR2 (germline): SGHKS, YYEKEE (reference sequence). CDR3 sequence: CASSHAAPGAGFYNEQFF. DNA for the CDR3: TGTGCCAGCAGTCATGCGGCCCCTGGAGCGGGTTTCTACAATGAGCAGTTCTTC.

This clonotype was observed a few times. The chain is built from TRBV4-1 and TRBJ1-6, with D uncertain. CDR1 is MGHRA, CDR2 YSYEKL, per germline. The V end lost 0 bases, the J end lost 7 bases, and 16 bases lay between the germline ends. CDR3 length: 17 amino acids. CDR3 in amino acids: CASSQDRSPGRNSPLHF. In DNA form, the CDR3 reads TGCGCCAGCAGCCAAGATAGGAGCCCGGGAAGGAATTCACCCCTCCACTTT.

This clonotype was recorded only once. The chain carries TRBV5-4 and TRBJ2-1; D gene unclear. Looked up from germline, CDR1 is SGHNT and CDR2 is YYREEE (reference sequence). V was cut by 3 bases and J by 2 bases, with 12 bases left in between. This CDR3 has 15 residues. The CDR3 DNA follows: TGTGCCAGCAGCTCAGACAACGTCCCCTACAATGAGCAGTTCTTC. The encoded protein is CASSSDNVPYNEQFF.

CDR3 loop: CASSLEYGEAFF. As DNA, the CDR3 is TGTGCCAGCAGTTTAGAGTACGGTGAAGCTTTCTTT. The chain has TRBV27 and TRBJ1-1; D is unclear. This CDR3 contains 12 residues. CDR1 is MNHEY, CDR2 SMNVEV, per germline (reference sequence). V was cut by 2 bases and J by 7 bases, with 8 bases left in between.

The CDR3 reads CASSPGLAGSVSYNEQFF. CDR3 nucleotides: TGTGCCAGCTCTCCGGGACTAGCGGGATCCGTTTCCTACAATGAGCAGTTCTTC. The rearrangement joins TRBV18 to TRBJ2-1; 13 bases align to TRBD2. V was clipped by 6 bases and J by 1 base; unmatched bases: 9. The length of the CDR3 is 18 residues. Germline-derived CDR1 and CDR2 are KGHSH and LQKENI.

The CDR3 protein is CASSLGIRGVGILDVLTF. CDR3 DNA: TGTGCCAGCAGCTTAGGGATAAGGGGTGTGGGGATTTTGGACGTCCTGACTTTC. The rearrangement links TRBV7-2 to TRBJ2-6; D is perhaps TRBD1 (5 bases). This CDR3 has 18 amino acids. The V gene lost 1 base and the J gene lost 11 bases, with 24 bases spanning the gap. From germline, CDR1 is SGHTA and CDR2 FQGNSA.

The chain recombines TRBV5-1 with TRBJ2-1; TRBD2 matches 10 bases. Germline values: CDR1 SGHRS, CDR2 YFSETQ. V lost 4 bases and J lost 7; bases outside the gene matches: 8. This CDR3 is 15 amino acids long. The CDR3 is CASSPRLAGLNEQFF. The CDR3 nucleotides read TGCGCCAGCAGCCCGAGACTAGCGGGTCTTAATGAGCAGTTCTTC. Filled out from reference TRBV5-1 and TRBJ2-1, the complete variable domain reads KAGVTQTPRYLIKTRGQQVTLSCSPISGHRSVSWYQQTPGQGLQFLFEYFSETQRNKGNFPGRFSGRQFSNSRSEMNVSTLELGDSALYLCASSPRLAGLNEQFFGPGTRLTVL.

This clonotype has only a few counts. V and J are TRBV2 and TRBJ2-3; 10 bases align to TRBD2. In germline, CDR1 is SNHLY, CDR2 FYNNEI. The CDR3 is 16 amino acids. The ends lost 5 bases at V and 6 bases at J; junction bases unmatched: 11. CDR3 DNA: TGTGCCAGCAGTCCGGATAGCGGGAGGTTGTATGATACGCAGTATTTT. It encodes CASSPDSGRLYDTQYF.

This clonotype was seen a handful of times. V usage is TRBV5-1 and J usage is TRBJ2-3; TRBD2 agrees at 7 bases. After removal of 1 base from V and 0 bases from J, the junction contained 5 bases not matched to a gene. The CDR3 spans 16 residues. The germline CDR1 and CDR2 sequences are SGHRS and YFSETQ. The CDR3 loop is CASSLRSSGSTDTQYF. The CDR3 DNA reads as TGCGCCAGCAGCTTGAGGTCTAGCGGAAGCACAGATACGCAGTATTTT.

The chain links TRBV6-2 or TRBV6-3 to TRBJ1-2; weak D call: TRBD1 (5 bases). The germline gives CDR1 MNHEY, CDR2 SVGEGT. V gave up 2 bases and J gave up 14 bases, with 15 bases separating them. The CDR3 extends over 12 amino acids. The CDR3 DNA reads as TGTGCCAGCAGTTACGGGACGGTGGTCCCGACCTTC. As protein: CASSYGTVVPTF.

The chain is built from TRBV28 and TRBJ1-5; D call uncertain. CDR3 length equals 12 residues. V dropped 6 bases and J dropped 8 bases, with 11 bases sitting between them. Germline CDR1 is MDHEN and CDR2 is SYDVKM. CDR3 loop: CASSPILEPQHF. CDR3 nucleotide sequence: TGTGCCAGCAGCCCAATTCTAGAGCCCCAGCATTTT.

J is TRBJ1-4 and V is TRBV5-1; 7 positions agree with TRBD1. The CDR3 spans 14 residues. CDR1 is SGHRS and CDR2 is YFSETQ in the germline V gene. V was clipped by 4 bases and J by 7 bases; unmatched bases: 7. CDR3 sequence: CASSLTGDAEKLFF. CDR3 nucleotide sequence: TGCGCCAGCAGCCTTACAGGGGACGCTGAAAAACTGTTTTTT.

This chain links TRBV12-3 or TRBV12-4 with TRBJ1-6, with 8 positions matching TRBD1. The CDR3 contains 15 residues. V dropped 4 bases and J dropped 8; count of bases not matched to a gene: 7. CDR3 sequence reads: CASSSRDRWDSPLHF. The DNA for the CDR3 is TGTGCCAGCAGTTCCAGGGACAGGTGGGATTCACCCCTCCACTTT.

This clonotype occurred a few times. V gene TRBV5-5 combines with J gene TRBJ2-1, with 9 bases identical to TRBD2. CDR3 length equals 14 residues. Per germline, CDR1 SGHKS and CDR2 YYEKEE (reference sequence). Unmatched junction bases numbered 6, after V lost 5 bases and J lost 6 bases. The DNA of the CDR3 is TGTGCCAGCAGGCCTAGCGGGGAGCTCAATGAGCAGTTCTTC. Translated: CASRPSGELNEQFF.

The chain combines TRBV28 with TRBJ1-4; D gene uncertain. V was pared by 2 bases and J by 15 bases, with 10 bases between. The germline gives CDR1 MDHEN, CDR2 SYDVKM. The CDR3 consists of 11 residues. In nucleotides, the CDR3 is TGTGCCAGCAGTTTAGGGCAGGTAGTGTTTTTT. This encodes CASSLGQVVFF.